This TCR beta chain derives from a study of blood T cell repertoires in COVID-19. Whole-study context: Material from acute and convalescent COVID-19 was sourced from the United States, Italy and Spain.

This CDR3 has 14 amino acids. Germline V gives CDR1 MNHEY, CDR2 SVGAGI. The V and J ends lost 5 bases and 4 bases, in that order; junction bases with no gene match: 5. Sequencing was performed with immunoSEQ multiplex PCR; in TCRdb, only in-frame clones are kept and a portion is missing. The sample has 100,000 to 150,000 clones, 60% to 75% seen once. The TCR originated in a woman between 70 and 85 years old with acute or convalescent COVID-19. The chain recombines TRBV6-5 with TRBJ2-5; TRBD1 matches 9 bases. The sequenced sample consisted of peripheral blood. CDR3 loop: CASSPGQGRETQYF. CDR3 DNA: TGTGCCAGCAGTCCGGGACAGGGAAGAGAGACCCAGTACTTC.